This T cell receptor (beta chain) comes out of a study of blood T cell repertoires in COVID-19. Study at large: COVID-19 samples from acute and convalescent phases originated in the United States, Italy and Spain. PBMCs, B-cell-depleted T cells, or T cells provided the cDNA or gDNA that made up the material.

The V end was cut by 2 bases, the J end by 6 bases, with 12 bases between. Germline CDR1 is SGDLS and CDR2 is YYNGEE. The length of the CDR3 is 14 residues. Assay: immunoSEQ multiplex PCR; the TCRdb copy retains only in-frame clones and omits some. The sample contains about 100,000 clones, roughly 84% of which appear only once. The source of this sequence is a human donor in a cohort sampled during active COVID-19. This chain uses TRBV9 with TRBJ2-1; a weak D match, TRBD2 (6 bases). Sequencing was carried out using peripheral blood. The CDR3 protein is CASSVSGALNEQFF. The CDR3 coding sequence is TGTGCCAGCAGCGTTTCGGGAGCCCTCAATGAGCAGTTCTTC.